One and the same sample provided the 6 T cell receptor beta chains below, sequenced in a study of blood T cell repertoires in COVID-19. Generated by immunoSEQ multiplex PCR, the TCRdb table keeps only in-frame clones and is missing some. The sample records some 110,000 clones, around 90% being singletons. The specimen sequenced was peripheral blood. These receptors all stem from a man aged 50-60 years with COVID-19, enrolled during active disease.

The V and J genes are TRBV2 and TRBJ2-7, with D possibly being TRBD1 (6 bases). Trimming took off 6 bases at V and 3 bases at J, with 12 bases between the two ends. CDR1 SNHLY and CDR2 FYNNEI come from the germline V gene. The CDR3 is 13 amino acids. The CDR3 loop is CASSRGQNYEQYF. The CDR3 DNA follows: TGTGCCAGCAGCCGAGGACAGAACTACGAGCAGTACTTC. Based on the CDR3 plus reference TRBV2 and TRBJ2-7, the full variable domain is EPEVTQTPSHQVTQMGQEVILRCVPISNHLYFYWYRQILGQKVEFLVSFYNNEISEKSEIFDDQFSVERPDGSNFTLKIRSTKLEDSAMYFCASSRGQNYEQYFGPGTRLTVT.

The chain links TRBV27 to TRBJ2-3, with 8 positions matching TRBD2. CDR1 is MNHEY, CDR2 SMNVEV, per germline (reference sequence). The CDR3 sequence is 16 residues long. J was trimmed by 5 bases and V by 2 bases; bases with no gene match: 9. The CDR3 protein is CASSLGLAGSGDTQYF. The CDR3 bases are TGTGCCAGCAGTTTAGGCCTAGCGGGCTCCGGAGATACGCAGTATTTT.

The rearrangement uses TRBV30 and TRBJ2-2; 14 bases match TRBD2. Trimming at V came to 3 bases and at J to 3 bases, leaving 0 bases not matched to a gene. Germline V gives CDR1 GTSNPN, CDR2 SVGIG (reference sequence). CDR3 length: 15 amino acids. The CDR3 loop is CAWRGLAGDTGELFF. The CDR3 DNA sequence: TGTGCCTGGAGGGGACTAGCGGGAGACACCGGGGAGCTGTTTTTT.

The V call is TRBV28, the J call TRBJ2-4, with 7 bases fitting TRBD1. V lost 6 bases, J lost 1 base, and 6 bases stayed unmatched. This CDR3 has 15 residues. The germline V gene encodes CDR1 MDHEN and CDR2 SYDVKM. This CDR3 is CASRSIQGAKNIQYF. For the CDR3, the DNA is TGTGCCAGCAGGTCGATACAGGGGGCCAAAAACATTCAGTACTTC.

The chain carries TRBV7-9 and TRBJ1-4; 7 bases fit TRBD1. Germline values: CDR1 SEHNR, CDR2 FQNEAQ (reference sequence). CDR3 length: 15 residues. With V trimmed by 5 bases and J by 8 bases, 11 bases remained unmatched. The CDR3: CASSPRGTDGEKLFF. CDR3 in DNA: TGTGCCAGCAGCCCCCGAGGGACAGACGGGGAAAAACTGTTTTTT.

The chain recombines TRBV5-1 with TRBJ2-1, with D tentatively TRBD1 (5 bases). This CDR3 region has 16 residues. Germline V lookup: CDR1 SGHRS, CDR2 YFSETQ. V was trimmed by 7 bases and J by 0 bases, leaving 17 bases between them. The CDR3 protein is CASGQGGPSSYNEQFF. CDR3 coding DNA: TGCGCCAGCGGGCAGGGCGGACCTAGCTCCTACAATGAGCAGTTCTTC.